These T cell receptor beta chains were read from a single sample in a study of control samples from healthy donors and cancer patients. Profiled with immunoSEQ multiplex PCR; TCRdb holds only in-frame clones, not every one. The sample includes 400,000 to 500,000 clones, 80% to 95% seen only once; the top ten take 5.5% to 7.5%. Input material: PBMCs. Receptors originate from a man aged 40-50 years with head and neck cancer. CDR3s include the opening cysteine and the closing phenylalanine or tryptophan. Each record gives: D gene, clone size, J gene, V gene, CDR3 DNA, CDR3 protein. A D gene is named only where the DNA matches it firmly. Size tells how often a clone was seen (once, few, many) or the class of an expanded clone, and some rows leave it out.

TRBD2 | - | TRBJ2-3 | TRBV3-1/TRBV3-2 | TGTGCCAGCAGCCGGGGGACTAGCGGGAGGGGTGCAGATACGCAGTATTTT | CASSRGTSGRGADTQYF
TRBD1 | - | TRBJ1-2 | TRBV28 | TGTGCCAGCACCCGGTGGGACAGGGTATTCAATGGCTACACCTTC | CASTRWDRVFNGYTF
TRBD2 | - | TRBJ2-7 | TRBV5-1 | TGCGCCAGCAGCACGGGACTAGCGGGAGGCGCCTACGAGCAGTACTTC | CASSTGLAGGAYEQYF
- | - | TRBJ2-2 | TRBV7-9 | TGTGCCAGCAGCTTACTAATTGGTCGAACGAACACCGGGGAGCTGTTTTTT | CASSLLIGRTNTGELFF
- | - | TRBJ1-2 | TRBV18 | TGTGCCAGCTCACCAGGGGCCGACTCTTATGGCTACACCTTC | CASSPGADSYGYTF
TRBD1 | few | TRBJ2-5 | TRBV5-5 | TGTGCCAGCAGCTTGGGCCAGGGGGTAGGTCTGGAGACCCAGTACTTC | CASSLGQGVGLETQYF
TRBD1 | - | TRBJ2-4 | TRBV5-1 | TGCGCCAGCAGCTTGGGGACAGGCACAGTAGAAAACATTCAGTACTTC | CASSLGTGTVENIQYF
- | - | TRBJ2-7 | TRBV6-8 | TGTGCCAGCAGTCGCGCGGGACACGAGATCTACGAGCAGTACTTC | CASSRAGHEIYEQYF
- | - | TRBJ2-5 | TRBV28 | TGTGCCAGCAGTTCCCGATCGGCCGCACAAGAGACCCAGTACTTC | CASSSRSAAQETQYF
- | - | TRBJ1-1 | TRBV29-1 | TGCAGCGTTGAGGATATGAACACTGAAGCTTTCTTT | CSVEDMNTEAFF
TRBD1 | - | TRBJ1-1 | TRBV29-1 | TGCAGCGTTGATTCGGGGGACAGGGGCGGTGAAGCTTTCTTT | CSVDSGDRGGEAFF
- | - | TRBJ2-3 | TRBV9 | TGTGCCAGCAGCGTAGGCACCGCTAGCTTCACAGATACGCAGTATTTT | CASSVGTASFTDTQYF
TRBD1 | - | TRBJ1-1 | TRBV5-6 | TGTGCCAGCAGCTACTCGGACAGGGGGGTCGCTGAAGCTTTCTTT | CASSYSDRGVAEAFF
- | few | TRBJ2-1 | TRBV6-2/TRBV6-3 | TGTGCCAGCAGTTACTCCGGCAGAGGGCCTTTGGGTGAGCAGTTCTTC | CASSYSGRGPLGEQFF
- | - | TRBJ1-3 | TRBV9 | TGTGCCAGCAGCTCCCCTCGAGACTTCAGCTCTGGAAACACCATATATTTT | CASSSPRDFSSGNTIYF
- | - | TRBJ2-7 | TRBV27 | TGCGCCAGCTCGGAACTAGCCCACTACGAGCAGTACTTC | CASSELAHYEQYF
- | - | TRBJ2-7 | TRBV27 | TGTGCCAGCAGTTTACGATCAGGGGCCAATTACGAGCAGTACTTC | CASSLRSGANYEQYF
- | - | TRBJ1-2 | TRBV28 | TGTGCCAGCAGCCTCCGTGGGGGGTCGCCTGGCTACACCTTC | CASSLRGGSPGYTF
- | once | TRBJ2-3 | TRBV12-3/TRBV12-4 | TGTGCCAGCAGCTTAGACACAGATACGCAGTATTTT | CASSLDTDTQYF
TRBD2 | - | TRBJ2-7 | TRBV7-8 | TGTGCCAGCAGCGGTGGGACTAGCGGGATTTCCTACGAGCAGTACTTC | CASSGGTSGISYEQYF
- | - | TRBJ1-2 | TRBV25-1 | TGTGCCATGCTGAGGGGACTCTATGGCTACACCTTC | CAMLRGLYGYTF
- | - | TRBJ2-1 | TRBV7-3 | TGTGCCAGCAGCAGAGGGGGAGGGATTAATGAGCAGTTCTTC | CASSRGGGINEQFF
TRBD2 | - | TRBJ2-2 | TRBV7-8 | TGTGCCAGCAGCCCGATAGCGGGGGCCAACACCGGGGAGCTGTTTTTT | CASSPIAGANTGELFF
TRBD1 | - | TRBJ1-5 | TRBV24-1 | TGTGCCACCTCGGGGGCAGGGGGCAACAATCAGCCCCAGCATTTT | CATSGAGGNNQPQHF
- | - | TRBJ1-4 | TRBV27 | TGTGCCAGCAGTTCCCCGGGGCGGGTTGGTGAAAAACTGTTTTTT | CASSSPGRVGEKLFF
- | - | TRBJ2-5 | TRBV18 | TGTGCCAGCTCGAGGGCGGGGAGCCAAGAGACCCAGTACTTC | CASSRAGSQETQYF